One and the same sample provided the 2 T cell receptor beta chains below, sequenced in a study of blood T cells in healthy people across ages (dated by TCRdb to about 2015). Library creation used 5' RACE. Sequencing used an Illumina HiSeq 2500. The second PCR ran for roughly 7 to 11 cycles and used a J-beta primer mix along with a sample-barcoded 5' primer. The public reads were reanalyzed by TCRdb: fastp trimming at Q25, MiXCR alignment, in-frame beta chains only. Under each unique CDR3 protein, matching rows form one entry showing the most common genes and DNA. The sample profile shows 500,000 to 700,000 distinct CDR3 sequences; approximately 30% of them were found once. The ten largest clonotypes hold 15% to 19% of the sample. Input material: blood. All receptors come from a woman older than 75 in good health.

This clonotype was seen more than once but under ten times. This sequence may be a read error, since a much larger clone differs from it by one base. V usage is TRBV7-9 and J usage is TRBJ2-1, with a weak D call TRBD1 (6 bases). Germline V CDR1 and CDR2: SEHNR, FQNEAQ (reference sequence). The V gene lost 5 bases and the J gene lost 10 bases, with 15 bases spanning the gap. The CDR3 length is 13 residues. Here the CDR3 DNA reads TGTGCCAGCAGCGTGGCAGGGGAACGCGAGCAGTTCTTC. The encoded protein is CASSVAGEREQFF.

There are many counts of this clonotype. V is TRBV30 and J is TRBJ2-7; 7 positions match TRBD1. The junction had 10 bases not matched to a gene; V was cut back by 0 bases and J by 5 bases. This CDR3 is 15 amino acids long. Germline-derived CDR1 and CDR2 are GTSNPN and SVGIG (reference sequence). In DNA, the CDR3 is TGTGCCTGGAGTGTAAAGGTGACAGGGACCCACGAGCAGTACTTC. Protein: CAWSVKVTGTHEQYF. The full variable domain, completed using reference TRBV30 and TRBJ2-7, is SQTIHQWPATLVQPVGSPLSLECTVEGTSNPNLYWYRQAAGRGLQLLFYSVGIGQISSEVPQNLSASRPQDRQFILSSKKLLLSDSGFYLCAWSVKVTGTHEQYFGPGTRLTVT.